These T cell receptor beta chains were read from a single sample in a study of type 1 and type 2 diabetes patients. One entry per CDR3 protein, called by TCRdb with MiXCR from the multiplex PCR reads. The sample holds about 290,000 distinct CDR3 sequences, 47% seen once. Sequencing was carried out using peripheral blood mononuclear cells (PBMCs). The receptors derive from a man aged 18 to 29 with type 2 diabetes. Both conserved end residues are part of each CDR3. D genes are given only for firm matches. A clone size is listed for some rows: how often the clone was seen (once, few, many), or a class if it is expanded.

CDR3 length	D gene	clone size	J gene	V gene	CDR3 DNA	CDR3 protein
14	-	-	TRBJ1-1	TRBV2	TGTGCCAGCAGTGAGGCAGGGCGGAACACTGAAGCTTTCTTT	CASSEAGRNTEAFF
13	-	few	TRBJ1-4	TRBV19	TGTGCCAGTACCGGGACGGCGAATGAAAAACTGTTTTTT	CASTGTANEKLFF
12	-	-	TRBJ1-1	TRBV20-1	TGCAGTGCTAGGTCTGGGAGCACTGAAGCTTTCTTT	CSARSGSTEAFF
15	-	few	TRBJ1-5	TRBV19	TGTGCCAGTAGTATAGACACAGGTGGTTTCCAGCCCCAGCATTTT	CASSIDTGGFQPQHF
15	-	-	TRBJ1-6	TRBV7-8	TGTGCCAGCAGGCAGGACATCGGCCTTAATTCACCCCTCCACTTT	CASRQDIGLNSPLHF
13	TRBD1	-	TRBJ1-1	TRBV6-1	TGTGCCAGCAAGATATTGGACAGGGGGCGTGCTTTCTTT	CASKILDRGRAFF
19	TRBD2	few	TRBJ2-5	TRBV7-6	TGTGCCAGCAATGGGGGACCCACAAGGACTAGCGGGGGTGGCGGGACCCAGTACTTC	CASNGGPTRTSGGGGTQYF
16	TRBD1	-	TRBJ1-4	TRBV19	TGTGCCAGTAGTGCACGCGACAGGGGGCGGACTGAAAAACTGTTTTTT	CASSARDRGRTEKLFF
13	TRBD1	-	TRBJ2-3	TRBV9	TGTGCCAGCAGCGTTGGGACAGGGGATACGCAGTATTTT	CASSVGTGDTQYF
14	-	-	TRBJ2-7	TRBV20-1	TGCAGTGCTGCCCCGCTGACAGGTCTCTACGAGCAGTACTTC	CSAAPLTGLYEQYF
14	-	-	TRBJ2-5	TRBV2	TGTGCCAGCAGTGGTTACCAGGTGGGAGAGACCCAGTACTTC	CASSGYQVGETQYF
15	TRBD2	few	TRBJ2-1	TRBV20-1	TGCAGTGCAAGACTAGCGGGAGTTCGGGTCAATGAGCAGTTCTTC	CSARLAGVRVNEQFF
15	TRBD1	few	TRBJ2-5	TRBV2	TGTGCCAGCAGTGAAAGGGACAGGGGTCTTGAGACCCAGTACTTC	CASSERDRGLETQYF
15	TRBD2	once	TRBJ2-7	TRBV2	TGTGCCAGCAGGTCTAGCGGGGATCCTTTTTACGAGCAGTACTTC	CASRSSGDPFYEQYF
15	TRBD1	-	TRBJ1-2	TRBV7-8	TGTGCCAGCAGCCGTACCCGACAGGGCGGCTATGGCTACACCTTC	CASSRTRQGGYGYTF
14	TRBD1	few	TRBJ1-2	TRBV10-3	TGTGCCATCAGTGACCCACAGGGGGGCTATGGCTACACCTTC	CAISDPQGGYGYTF
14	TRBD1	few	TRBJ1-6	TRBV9	TGTGCCAGCAGCGGGACAGGGGAAGGTTCACCCCTCCACTTT	CASSGTGEGSPLHF
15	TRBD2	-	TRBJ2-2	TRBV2	TGTGCCAGCACAGGACTAGCGGGGAACACCGGGGAGCTGTTTTTT	CASTGLAGNTGELFF
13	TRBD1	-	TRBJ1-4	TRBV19	TGTGCCAGTGGGACAGGATTTAATGAAAAACTGTTTTTT	CASGTGFNEKLFF
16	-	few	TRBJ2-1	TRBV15	TGTGCCACCAGCGCGTTAGGAGGGATGGGACGCAATGAGCAGTTCTTC	CATSALGGMGRNEQFF
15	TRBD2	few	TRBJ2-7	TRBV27	TGTGCCAGCAGTTTATCGACTAGCGGACGGAACGAGCAGTACTTC	CASSLSTSGRNEQYF
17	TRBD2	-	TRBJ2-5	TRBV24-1	TGTGCCACCAGTGAAGCCGGGACTAGCGGGGCCCGGGAGACCCAGTACTTC	CATSEAGTSGARETQYF
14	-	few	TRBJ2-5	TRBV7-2	TGTGCCAGCAGTCCCCCGGACGACCAAGAGACCCAGTACTTC	CASSPPDDQETQYF
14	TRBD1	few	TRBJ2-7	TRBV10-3	TGTGCCATCAGTTCCGGGACAGGGTTTGGCGAGCAGTACTTC	CAISSGTGFGEQYF
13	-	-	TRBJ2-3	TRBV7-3	TGTGCCAGCAGCCCCACTAGTGCCGATACGCAGTATTTT	CASSPTSADTQYF
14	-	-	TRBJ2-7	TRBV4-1	TGCGCCAGCAGCCAAGACGGGTCCTACTACGAGCAGTACTTC	CASSQDGSYYEQYF
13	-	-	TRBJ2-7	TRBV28	TGTGCCAGCAGTAAGGGGCCTTTCTACGAGCAGTACTTC	CASSKGPFYEQYF